These 17 T cell receptor beta chains were sequenced from one sample in a study of blood T cell repertoires in COVID-19. The data were produced by immunoSEQ multiplex PCR, yet TCRdb's version contains in-frame clones alone and is incomplete. The sample holds approximately 300,000 clones; about nine tenths are singletons and the top ten take about 2%. Sequencing was done on a sample of peripheral blood. These receptors originate from a woman aged 25-40 years with COVID-19, enrolled during active disease.

This chain links TRBV2 with TRBJ2-7; 14 bases align to TRBD2. This CDR3 comprises 18 residues. Looked up from germline, CDR1 is SNHLY and CDR2 is FYNNEI. The J segment lost 4 bases and the V segment lost 10 bases, leaving 18 bases of the junction unmatched. The CDR3 loop reads CATSTGLAGEGITYEQYV. CDR3 in DNA: TGTGCCACCTCTACGGGACTAGCGGGGGAGGGCATCACGTACGAGCAGTACGTC.

The chain carries TRBV7-3 and TRBJ2-1; D might be TRBD1 (7 bases). V was cut by 5 bases and J by 8 bases, with 16 bases left in between. The CDR3 has 14 amino acids. CDR1 is SGHTA and CDR2 is FQGTGA in the germline V gene. DNA of the CDR3: TGTGCCAGCAGCCCCCGAGGGGGCGGGGATGAGCAGTTCTTC. It yields the protein CASSPRGGGDEQFF.

The chain uses TRBV4-2 and TRBJ2-3; 9 bases are shared with TRBD2. With 4 bases clipped from V and 0 bases from J, the junction kept 5 bases outside the gene matches. CDR3 length: 16 residues. The V gene's germline CDR1 is LGHNA and CDR2 YNFKEQ. The CDR3 region is CASSPWLAGSTDTQYF. The CDR3 DNA reads TGTGCCAGCAGCCCCTGGCTAGCGGGAAGCACAGATACGCAGTATTTT.

This rearrangement joins TRBV3-1 (or the pseudogene TRBV3-2) to TRBJ2-2, with TRBD2 matching over 11 bases. In germline, CDR1 is LGHDT, CDR2 YNNKEL (reference sequence). The trim removed 3 bases at V and 3 bases at J, leaving 6 bases unmatched. CDR3 length equals 17 residues. Here the CDR3 reads CASSQSLAGGHTGELFF. The DNA of the CDR3 is TGTGCCAGCAGCCAGAGCCTAGCGGGGGGCCACACCGGGGAGCTGTTTTTT.

V and J are TRBV29-1 and TRBJ1-4; D is undetermined. The V end lost 7 bases, the J end lost 3 bases, and 15 bases lay between the germline ends. There are 14 residues in the CDR3. The germline CDR1 and CDR2 sequences are SQVTM and ANQGSEA. Here the CDR3 reads CSAKTPQSNEKLFF. The CDR3 coding sequence is TGCAGCGCTAAGACACCCCAGTCTAATGAAAAACTGTTTTTT.

This chain joins TRBV19 and TRBJ1-1; no clear D gene. The ends were cut back, 5 bases at V and 5 bases at J, with 15 bases in the middle. The CDR3 totals 14 residues. The germline gives CDR1 LNHDA, CDR2 SQIVND (reference sequence). The CDR3 sequence: CASSLTGGRTEAFF. In DNA, the CDR3 is TGTGCCAGTAGTTTGACCGGAGGGAGGACTGAAGCTTTCTTT.

The chain employs TRBV6-5 and TRBJ1-6; D is perhaps TRBD1 (5 bases). Looked up from germline, CDR1 is MNHEY and CDR2 is SVGAGI. V lost 5 bases and J 10 bases, leaving 12 bases between the germline ends. This CDR3 spans 13 amino acids. DNA of the CDR3: TGTGCCAGCAGTCTTGGGGGGGACTCACCCCTCCACTTT. Encoded protein: CASSLGGDSPLHF.

This chain uses TRBV29-1 with TRBJ1-4; D may be TRBD1 (5 bases). In germline, CDR1 is SQVTM, CDR2 ANQGSEA. V was trimmed by 6 bases and J by 6 bases, leaving 17 bases between them. The CDR3 runs 14 residues. Written as DNA, the CDR3 is TGCAGCGTCCGCGGGGGGTTTGGAGATGAAAAACTGTTTTTT. Its protein product is CSVRGGFGDEKLFF.

The chain carries TRBV28 and TRBJ1-5; D not resolved. Germline V gene data show CDR1 as MDHEN and CDR2 as SYDVKM. Trimming took off 10 bases at V and 2 bases at J, with 15 bases between the two ends. The CDR3 loop spans 14 amino acids. The DNA for the CDR3 is TGTGCCATCACCCGTCGGGGTGGCAATCAGCCCCAGCATTTT. Translation: CAITRRGGNQPQHF.

The chain recombines TRBV3-1 (or the pseudogene TRBV3-2) with TRBJ2-3; 8 bases align to TRBD1. The CDR3 sequence is 15 residues long. J lost 1 base, V lost 0 bases, and 0 bases had no gene match. Germline CDR1 is LGHDT and CDR2 is YNNKEL (reference sequence). The DNA of the CDR3 is TGTGCCAGCAGCCAAGACAGGGGGCGCACAGATACGCAGTATTTT. Protein: CASSQDRGRTDTQYF.

This clone was recorded a few times. The genes are TRBV19 and TRBJ1-1, with unresolved D. Trimming took 9 bases from V and 3 from J, leaving 5 bases between them. Germline loops: CDR1 LNHDA, CDR2 SQIVND (reference sequence). The CDR3 loop spans 10 amino acids. The CDR3 DNA reads as TGTGCCAGCGGGGACACTGAAGCTTTCTTT. Translated, it gives CASGDTEAFF.

The V call is TRBV5-1, the J call TRBJ2-5; D is perhaps TRBD2 (6 bases). Germline V gene data show CDR1 as SGHRS and CDR2 as YFSETQ. The V end was cut by 2 bases, the J end by 1 base, with 12 bases between. The CDR3 runs to 15 residues. The CDR3 sequence is CASSFGLALQETQYF. The CDR3 region has the DNA TGCGCCAGCAGCTTCGGGCTAGCGCTCCAAGAGACCCAGTACTTC.

This sequence joins TRBV11-3 and TRBJ1-3, with D unresolved. V shed 4 bases and J shed 4 bases, with 8 bases lying between them. CDR1 and CDR2 (germline): SGHNT, YENEEA. This CDR3 comprises 13 residues. DNA for the CDR3: TGTGCCAGCAGCTCTACACAGGGAAACACCATATATTTT. As protein: CASSSTQGNTIYF.

About this clone: The sample carries other DNA sequences with the same CDR3. DNA of the CDR3: TGTGCCAGCAGTTACGGTGGGGGACTTACAGATACGCAGTATTTT. It translates to CASSYGGGLTDTQYF. The chain combines TRBV6-5 with TRBJ2-3, with a weak D call TRBD2 (6 bases). The CDR3 sequence is 15 residues long. V gave up 2 bases and J gave up 3 bases, with 12 bases separating them. CDR1 is MNHEY, CDR2 SVGAGI, per germline.

The table lists this clone with a few counts. This CDR3 is CASSPWKRQAGSNYGYTF. CDR3 coding DNA: TGTGCCAGCAGCCCGTGGAAGAGACAGGCAGGATCTAACTATGGCTACACCTTC. The J gene is TRBJ1-2, the V gene TRBV11-3; a possible D gene is TRBD1 (6 bases). This CDR3 has 18 residues. Trimming pared 5 bases from V and 0 bases from J, leaving 22 bases between. Germline CDR1 and CDR2: SGHNT and YENEEA.

The chain carries TRBV9 and TRBJ2-3; D perhaps matches TRBD2 (5 bases). The CDR3 totals 15 residues. Trimming pared 4 bases from V and 0 bases from J, leaving 12 bases between. Per germline, CDR1 SGDLS and CDR2 YYNGEE. CDR3 coding DNA: TGTGCCAGCAGCCTCCTTCCGGGGAGCACAGATACGCAGTATTTT. As protein: CASSLLPGSTDTQYF.

On this clone: Other DNA sequences within the sample encode an identical CDR3. The chain recombines TRBV2 with TRBJ1-2; 7 nucleotides match TRBD1. The CDR3 runs to 12 residues. The V and J ends lost 5 bases and 4 bases, in that order; junction bases with no gene match: 1. Germline V lookup: CDR1 SNHLY, CDR2 FYNNEI. Here the CDR3 DNA reads TGTGCCAGCAGTAGGGACAGCTATGGCTACACCTTC. Translating it yields CASSRDSYGYTF. The whole variable domain, remainder taken from reference TRBV2 and TRBJ1-2, is EPEVTQTPSHQVTQMGQEVILRCVPISNHLYFYWYRQILGQKVEFLVSFYNNEISEKSEIFDDQFSVERPDGSNFTLKIRSTKLEDSAMYFCASSRDSYGYTFGSGTRLTVV.